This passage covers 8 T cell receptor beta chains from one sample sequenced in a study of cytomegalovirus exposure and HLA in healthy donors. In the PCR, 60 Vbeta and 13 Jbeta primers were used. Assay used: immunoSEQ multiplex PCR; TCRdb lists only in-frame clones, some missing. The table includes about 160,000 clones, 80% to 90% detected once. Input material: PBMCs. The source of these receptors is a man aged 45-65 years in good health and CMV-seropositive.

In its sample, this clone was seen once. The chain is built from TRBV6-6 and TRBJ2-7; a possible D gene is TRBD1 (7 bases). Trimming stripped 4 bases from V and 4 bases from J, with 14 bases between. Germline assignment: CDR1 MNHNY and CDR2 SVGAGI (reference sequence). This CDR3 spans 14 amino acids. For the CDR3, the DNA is TGTGCCAGCAGTTGGAGGGACAGAGAATACGAGCAGTACTTC. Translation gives CASSWRDREYEQYF.

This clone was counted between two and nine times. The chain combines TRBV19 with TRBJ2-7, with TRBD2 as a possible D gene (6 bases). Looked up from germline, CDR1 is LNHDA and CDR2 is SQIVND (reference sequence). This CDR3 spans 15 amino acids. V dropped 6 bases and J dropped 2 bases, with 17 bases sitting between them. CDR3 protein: CASRGGRGNTYEQYF. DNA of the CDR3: TGTGCCAGTAGAGGCGGCCGGGGGAATACCTACGAGCAGTACTTC.

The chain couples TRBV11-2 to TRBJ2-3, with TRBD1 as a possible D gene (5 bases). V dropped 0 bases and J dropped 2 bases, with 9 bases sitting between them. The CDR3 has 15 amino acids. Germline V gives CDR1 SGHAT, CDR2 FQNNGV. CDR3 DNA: TGTGCCAGCAGCTTAGATGGGGCAGCCACAGATACGCAGTATTTT. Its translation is CASSLDGAATDTQYF.

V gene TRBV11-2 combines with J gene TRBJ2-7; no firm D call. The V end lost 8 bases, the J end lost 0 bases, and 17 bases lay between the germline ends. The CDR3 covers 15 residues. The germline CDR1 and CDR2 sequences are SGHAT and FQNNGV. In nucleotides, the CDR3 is TGTGCCAGCTCCCTTACCCAGGCAGCCTCCTACGAGCAGTACTTC. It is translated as CASSLTQAASYEQYF.

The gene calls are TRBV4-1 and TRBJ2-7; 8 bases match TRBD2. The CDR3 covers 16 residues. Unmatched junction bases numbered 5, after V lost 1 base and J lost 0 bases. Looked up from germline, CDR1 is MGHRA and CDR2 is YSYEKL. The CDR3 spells CASSQATGTSSYEQYF. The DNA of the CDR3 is TGCGCCAGCAGCCAAGCCACCGGGACTAGCTCCTACGAGCAGTACTTC.

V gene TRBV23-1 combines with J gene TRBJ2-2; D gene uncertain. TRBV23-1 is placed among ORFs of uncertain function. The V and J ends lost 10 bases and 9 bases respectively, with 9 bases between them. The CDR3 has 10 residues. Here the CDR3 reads CATLARELFF. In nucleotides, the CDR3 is TGCGCCACCCTGGCCCGGGAGCTGTTTTTT.

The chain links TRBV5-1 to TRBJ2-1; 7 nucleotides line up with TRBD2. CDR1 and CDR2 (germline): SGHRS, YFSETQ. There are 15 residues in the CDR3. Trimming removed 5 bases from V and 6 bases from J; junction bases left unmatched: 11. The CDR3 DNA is TGCGCCAGCAGTTCAGGGTCTAGCGGTGCCAATGAGCAGTTCTTC. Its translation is CASSSGSSGANEQFF.

The CDR3 here is CASSLYSNEQFF. In DNA form, the CDR3 reads TGTGCCAGCAGCTTGTATAGCAATGAGCAGTTCTTC. The chain has TRBV5-6 and TRBJ2-1; D remains ambiguous. This CDR3 has 12 amino acids. The germline gives CDR1 SGHDT, CDR2 YYEEEE. Trimming left V 1 base short and J 6 bases short, with 5 bases between.